The 17 T cell receptor beta chains reported below all come from one sample, sequenced in a study of cytomegalovirus exposure and HLA in healthy donors (dated by TCRdb to about 2017). The library relied on the immunoSEQ multiplex PCR assay. For the multiplex PCR, a mixture combining 60 forward primers for TCR Vbeta segments and 13 reverse primers for TCR Jbeta segments was used. The table comes from immuneACCESS by way of TCRdb, which keeps in-frame sequences with V and J called. Part of the clones is missing from these tables; in studies checked, under half for an unresolved V gene and the rest for unknown reasons. The sample data list just under 95,000 clones, and roughly 80% of these were observed just once. Approximately 1.2% of the sample lies in the top ten. The specimen sequenced was PBMCs. The receptors come from a girl aged 2 to 10 in good health and CMV-seropositive.

The chain has TRBV6-1 and TRBJ1-1; unclear D gene. From germline, CDR1 is MNHNS and CDR2 SASEGT. The V end lost 5 bases, the J end lost 0 bases, and 13 bases lay between the germline ends. The CDR3 is 15 amino acids. The CDR3 spells CASSTSGSMNTEAFF. CDR3 nucleotide sequence: TGTGCCAGCAGTACCTCGGGATCCATGAACACTGAAGCTTTCTTT.

This rearrangement joins TRBV29-1 to TRBJ2-3; D gene ambiguous. V was cut by 4 bases and J by 0 bases, with 17 bases left in between. The CDR3 consists of 16 residues. Germline V lookup: CDR1 SQVTM, CDR2 ANQGSEA. CDR3 sequence (DNA): TGCAGCGTTGCGGTTGCTTTTGGGCCTAGCACAGATACGCAGTATTTT. It translates to CSVAVAFGPSTDTQYF.

The J gene is TRBJ2-7, the V gene TRBV5-8; TRBD1 matches at 7 bases. This CDR3 has 12 amino acids. Per germline, CDR1 SGHTS and CDR2 YDEGEE. Trimming removed 4 bases from V and 6 bases from J; junction bases left unmatched: 4. For the CDR3, the DNA is TGTGCCAGCAGCCCCACAGGGGCCGAGCAGTACTTC. Translation gives CASSPTGAEQYF.

The V gene is TRBV6-1, the J gene TRBJ1-3, with 7 bases lining up with TRBD1. V trimming: 8 bases; J trimming: 2 bases; junction bases outside the gene matches: 6. Germline loops: CDR1 MNHNS, CDR2 SASEGT. The CDR3 sequence is 14 residues long. The CDR3 DNA reads TGTGCCAGCCTGGAGGGGGCAGCTGGAAACACCATATATTTT. The encoded protein is CASLEGAAGNTIYF.

The J gene is TRBJ1-1, the V gene TRBV28; D is ambiguous. The length of the CDR3 is 15 residues. Germline V lookup: CDR1 MDHEN, CDR2 SYDVKM. Between the trimmed V and J ends, which lost 2 bases and 1 base, there was a span of 11 bases. The CDR3 protein is CASSLEIFTNTEAFF. The CDR3 DNA is TGTGCCAGCAGTTTAGAGATTTTCACGAACACTGAAGCTTTCTTT. The whole variable domain, filled in from reference TRBV28 and TRBJ1-1, reads DVKVTQSSRYLVKRTGEKVFLECVQDMDHENMFWYRQDPGLGLRLIYFSYDVKMKEKGDIPEGYSVSREKKERFSLILESASTNQTSMYLCASSLEIFTNTEAFFGQGTRLTVV.

The chain recombines TRBV27 with TRBJ1-5; D gene unclear. V lost 2 bases and J lost 0, with 5 bases in between. This CDR3 spans 14 amino acids. Germline CDR1 and CDR2: MNHEY and SMNVEV (reference sequence). The CDR3 is CASSLAYSNQPQHF. The CDR3 DNA sequence: TGTGCCAGCAGTTTAGCCTATAGCAATCAGCCCCAGCATTTT.

V usage is TRBV5-1 and J usage is TRBJ1-1; D gene ambiguous. Trimming left V 0 bases short and J 5 bases short, with 11 bases between. The CDR3 is 14 residues long. Germline assignment: CDR1 SGHRS and CDR2 YFSETQ. The chain's CDR3 is CASSLATRGTEAFF. In DNA form, the CDR3 reads TGCGCCAGCAGCTTGGCCACCCGGGGAACTGAAGCTTTCTTT.

This clone was picked up a small number of times. The chain joins TRBV5-1 to TRBJ1-5; D may be TRBD1 (5 bases). The CDR3 contains 14 residues. V lost 0 bases and J lost 6, with 10 bases in between. Germline CDR1 SGHRS, CDR2 YFSETQ. This CDR3 is CASSLESGVQPQHF. The CDR3 coding sequence is TGCGCCAGCAGCTTGGAATCGGGGGTTCAGCCCCAGCATTTT.

The J gene is TRBJ1-1, the V gene TRBV25-1, with 7 bases that match TRBD1. The CDR3 length is 14 residues. The V and J ends lost 5 bases and 1 base, in that order; junction bases with no gene match: 4. Germline V gene data show CDR1 as MGHDK and CDR2 as SYGVNS. The CDR3 spells CASSSGQWNTEAFF. The CDR3 DNA follows: TGTGCCAGCAGTTCGGGACAGTGGAACACTGAAGCTTTCTTT.

This chain uses TRBV19 with TRBJ1-1; possible D gene TRBD1, 5 bases. The CDR3 sequence is 14 residues long. V lost 3 bases, J lost 1 base, and 9 bases lay in between. Germline CDR1 reads LNHDA; CDR2 reads SQIVND (reference sequence). DNA of the CDR3: TGTGCCAGTAGTATGTTCGGGGGGAACACTGAAGCTTTCTTT. Translating gives CASSMFGGNTEAFF. Based on the CDR3 plus reference TRBV19 and TRBJ1-1, the full variable domain is DGGITQSPKYLFRKEGQNVTLSCEQNLNHDAMYWYRQDPGQGLRLIYYSQIVNDFQKGDIAEGYSVSREKKESFPLTVTSAQKNPTAFYLCASSMFGGNTEAFFGQGTRLTVV.

The chain employs TRBV29-1 and TRBJ2-1; the match to TRBD2 covers 7 bases. J gave up 9 bases and V 1 base, and 3 bases lay outside the gene matches. The CDR3 consists of 12 residues. CDR1 and CDR2 (germline): SQVTM, ANQGSEA. The CDR3 loop reads CSVEATSVEQFF. The CDR3 region has the DNA TGCAGCGTTGAAGCAACTAGCGTTGAGCAGTTCTTC.

This chain links TRBV5-1 with TRBJ1-1, with TRBD1 as a possible D gene (5 bases). V lost 3 bases, J lost 0 bases, and 9 bases lay in between. CDR1 SGHRS and CDR2 YFSETQ come from the germline V gene. The CDR3 spans 14 residues. DNA of the CDR3: TGCGCCAGCAGCTCGGGACTGTTGAACACTGAAGCTTTCTTT. This translates into CASSSGLLNTEAFF.

The rearrangement uses TRBV6-5 and TRBJ2-1; 11 bases are a match to TRBD2. This CDR3 contains 15 residues. CDR1 is MNHEY and CDR2 is SVGAGI in the germline V gene. The J segment lost 4 bases and the V segment lost 6 bases, leaving 5 bases of the junction unmatched. The CDR3 sequence: CASRPGTSGYNEQFF. CDR3 coding DNA: TGTGCCAGCAGACCCGGGACTAGCGGTTACAATGAGCAGTTCTTC.

J is TRBJ2-7 and V is TRBV7-6, with TRBD2 matching 7 bases. From germline, CDR1 is SGHVS and CDR2 FNYEAQ. V dropped 5 bases and J dropped 0; count of bases not matched to a gene: 10. The CDR3 has 16 amino acids. CDR3 nucleotide sequence: TGTGCCAGCAGCCCCTCCCCTAGCGGAACCTCCTACGAGCAGTACTTC. It translates to CASSPSPSGTSYEQYF.

This clone was observed a handful of times. The CDR3 bases are TGCGCCAGCAGAGGGGGCACTGAAGCTTTCTTT. It translates to CASRGGTEAFF. The chain joins TRBV4-3 to TRBJ1-1; possible D gene TRBD1, 6 bases. In germline, CDR1 is LGHNA, CDR2 YSLEER. V was clipped by 6 bases and J by 4 bases, with 6 bases between them. The CDR3 runs 11 residues.

The chain combines TRBV7-6 with TRBJ2-7; no firm D call. Trimming left V 8 bases short and J 3 bases short, with 14 bases between. The CDR3 sequence is 13 residues long. Per germline, CDR1 SGHVS and CDR2 FNYEAQ. CDR3 in DNA: TGTGCCAGCTCACAAACCAGTAACTACGAGCAGTACTTC. Protein sequence: CASSQTSNYEQYF.

This sequence joins TRBV5-1 and TRBJ1-1; D is undetermined. This CDR3 is built from 14 residues. CDR1 is SGHRS and CDR2 is YFSETQ in the germline V gene. V was trimmed by 1 base and J by 0 bases, leaving 7 bases between them. CDR3 sequence: CASSLSGMNTEAFF. The CDR3 DNA reads TGCGCCAGCAGCTTGTCGGGGATGAACACTGAAGCTTTCTTT.